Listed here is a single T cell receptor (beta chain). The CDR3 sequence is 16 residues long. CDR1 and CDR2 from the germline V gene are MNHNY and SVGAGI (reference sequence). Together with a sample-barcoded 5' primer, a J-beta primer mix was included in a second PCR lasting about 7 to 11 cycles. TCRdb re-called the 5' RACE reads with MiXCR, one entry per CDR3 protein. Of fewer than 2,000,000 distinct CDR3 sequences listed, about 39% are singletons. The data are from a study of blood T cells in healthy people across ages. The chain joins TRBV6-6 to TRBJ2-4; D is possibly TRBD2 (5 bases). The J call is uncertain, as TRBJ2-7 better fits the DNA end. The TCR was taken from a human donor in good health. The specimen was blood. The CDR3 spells CASRDRSERTYAEQYF. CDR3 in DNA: TGTGCCAGCAGAGACCGTAGCGAGCGGACCTACGCCGAGCAGTACTTC.